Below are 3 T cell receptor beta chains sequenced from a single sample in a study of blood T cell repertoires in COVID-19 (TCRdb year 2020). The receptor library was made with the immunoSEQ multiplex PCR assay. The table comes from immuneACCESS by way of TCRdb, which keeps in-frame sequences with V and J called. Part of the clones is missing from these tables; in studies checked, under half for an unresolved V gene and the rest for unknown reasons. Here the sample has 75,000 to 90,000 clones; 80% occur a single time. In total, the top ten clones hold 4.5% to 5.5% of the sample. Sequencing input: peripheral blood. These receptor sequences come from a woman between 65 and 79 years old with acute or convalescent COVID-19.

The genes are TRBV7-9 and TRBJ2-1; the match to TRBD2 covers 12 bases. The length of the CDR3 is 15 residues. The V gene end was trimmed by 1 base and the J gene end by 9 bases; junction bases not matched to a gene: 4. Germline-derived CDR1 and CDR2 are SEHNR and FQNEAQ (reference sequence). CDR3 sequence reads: CASSLVTSGGGEQFF. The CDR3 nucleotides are TGTGCCAGCAGCTTAGTGACTAGCGGGGGCGGTGAGCAGTTCTTC. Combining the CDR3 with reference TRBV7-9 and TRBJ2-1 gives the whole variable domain DTGVSQNPRHKITKRGQNVTFRCDPISEHNRLYWYRQTLGQGPEFLTYFQNEAQLEKSRLLSDRFSAERPKGSFSTLEIQRTEQGDSAMYLCASSLVTSGGGEQFFGPGTRLTVL.

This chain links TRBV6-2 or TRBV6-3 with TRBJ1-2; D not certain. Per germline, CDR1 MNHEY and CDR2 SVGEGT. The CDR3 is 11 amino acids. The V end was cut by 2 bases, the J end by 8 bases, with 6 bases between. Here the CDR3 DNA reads TGTGCCAGCAGTTACCTCTCCGGCTACACCTTC. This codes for CASSYLSGYTF.

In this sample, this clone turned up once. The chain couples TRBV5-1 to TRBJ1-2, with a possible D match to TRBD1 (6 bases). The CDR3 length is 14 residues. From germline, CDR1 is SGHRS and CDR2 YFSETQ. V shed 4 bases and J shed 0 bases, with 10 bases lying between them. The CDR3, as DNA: TGCGCCAGCAGCGGGGACACCCCTAACTATGGCTACACCTTC. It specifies CASSGDTPNYGYTF.